The 6 T cell receptor beta chains below were found in one sample sequenced in a study of human T cells and chemical hapten exposure. Time point described: pre-sensitization, week 0. Treatment: therapeutic diphenylcyclopropenone sensitization with weekly scalp DPC. TCRdb fed the RACE reads into MiXCR, producing one record per CDR3 protein. Found here are more than 150,000 distinct CDR3 sequences, around 30% of them singletons; the top ten hold less than 3%. The sample in question was whole blood, obtained in connection with sensitization to the hapten diphenylcyclopropenone (DPC). The receptors shown here come from a woman younger than 45 with alopecia areata. Some clones in this sample may be carry-over from other donors' samples.

V is TRBV20-1 and J is TRBJ2-3; TRBD2 agrees at 12 bases. V shed 1 base, J shed 1 base, and the junction held 3 bases outside the gene matches. CDR1 DFQATT and CDR2 SNEGSKA come from the germline V gene (reference sequence). This CDR3 has 16 amino acids. The chain's CDR3 is CSARGLAGGGTDTQYF. The CDR3 DNA is TGCAGTGCTAGAGGCCTAGCGGGGGGGGGCACAGATACGCAGTATTTT.

This clonotype was observed a handful of times. The chain is built from TRBV29-1 and TRBJ1-1, with D maybe TRBD1 (5 bases). The V gene's germline CDR1 is SQVTM and CDR2 ANQGSEA. The V end lost 4 bases, the J end lost 8 bases, and 14 bases lay between the germline ends. The length of the CDR3 is 12 residues. Here the CDR3 DNA reads TGCAGCGTTGGAGGACACTTCCCAGAAGCTTTCTTT. This sequence encodes CSVGGHFPEAFF.

The J gene is TRBJ2-2, the V gene TRBV29-1; tentatively, D is TRBD1 (6 bases). V lost 5 bases, J lost 0 bases, and 10 bases lay in between. The germline V gene has CDR1 SQVTM and CDR2 ANQGSEA. The CDR3 sequence is 14 residues long. The CDR3 sequence is CSVSWDTNTGELFF. In DNA form, the CDR3 reads TGCAGCGTTTCTTGGGACACGAACACCGGGGAGCTGTTTTTT.

The V and J genes are TRBV7-2 and TRBJ1-1, with no clear D. Germline loops: CDR1 SGHTA, CDR2 FQGNSA. The CDR3 has 14 residues. Trimming pared 1 base from V and 5 bases from J, leaving 11 bases between. This chain's CDR3 is CASSLGVAWTEAFF. In nucleotides, the CDR3 is TGTGCCAGCAGCTTAGGGGTTGCGTGGACTGAAGCTTTCTTT.

The J gene is TRBJ2-1, the V gene TRBV28; weak D call: TRBD2 (6 bases). Germline V gene lookup returns CDR1 MDHEN and CDR2 SYDVKM. The CDR3 totals 16 residues. Trimming took 4 bases from V and 1 from J, leaving 14 bases between them. CDR3 in amino acids: CASSSTRGTSYNEQFF. The CDR3 DNA follows: TGTGCCAGCAGTTCAACCCGGGGGACTTCCTACAATGAGCAGTTCTTC.

Only a few counts were recorded for this clonotype. Here the CDR3 DNA reads TGCGCCAGCAGCTTGGACAGGGTAGAGGGATCGCGCACCATATATTTT. It specifies CASSLDRVEGSRTIYF. This chain connects TRBV5-1 to TRBJ1-3; D perhaps matches TRBD1 (6 bases). V lost 0 bases and J 9 bases, leaving 19 bases between the germline ends. This CDR3 spans 16 amino acids. In germline, CDR1 is SGHRS, CDR2 YFSETQ.